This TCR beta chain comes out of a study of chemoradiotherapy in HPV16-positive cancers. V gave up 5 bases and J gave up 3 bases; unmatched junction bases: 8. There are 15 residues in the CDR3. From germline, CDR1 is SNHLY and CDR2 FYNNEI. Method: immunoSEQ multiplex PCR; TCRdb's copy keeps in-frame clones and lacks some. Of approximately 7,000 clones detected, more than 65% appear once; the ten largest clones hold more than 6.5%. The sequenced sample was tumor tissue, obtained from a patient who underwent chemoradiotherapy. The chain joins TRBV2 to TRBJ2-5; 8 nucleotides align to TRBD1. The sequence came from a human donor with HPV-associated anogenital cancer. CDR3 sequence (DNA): TGTGCCAGCAGTCTGACAGGGGATGTGGAAGAGACCCAGTACTTC. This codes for CASSLTGDVEETQYF.